Each of the 13 T cell receptor beta chains below was sequenced from the same sample in a study of beta chain features in type 1 diabetes. The antigens of these receptors remain unknown. Study conclusions and caveats: A moderate, significant TCRB CDR3 shortening appeared in type 1 diabetes across four CD4+ subsets.

Every bit of the isolated RNA underwent reverse transcription, so sequencing read expressed TCRB transcripts. Produced via immunoSEQ multiplex PCR; TCRdb's table is partial and in-frame only. The sample lists about 25,000 clones; roughly half were seen once. The source material was stem cell memory CD4+ T cells from blood. The receptor source for this set is a man aged 30 to 45 with type 1 diabetes.

This clone has just a few counts. The V gene is TRBV19, the J gene TRBJ2-7; 13 positions match TRBD2. Germline V gene lookup returns CDR1 LNHDA and CDR2 SQIVND (reference sequence). The ends lost 7 bases at V and 2 bases at J; junction bases unmatched: 14. CDR3 length: 18 residues. Here the CDR3 reads CASTPGLAGYGPAYEQYF. CDR3 DNA: TGTGCCAGTACCCCGGGACTAGCGGGATACGGCCCAGCCTACGAGCAGTACTTC. Full variable domain (missing parts from reference TRBV19 and TRBJ2-7): DGGITQSPKYLFRKEGQNVTLSCEQNLNHDAMYWYRQDPGQGLRLIYYSQIVNDFQKGDIAEGYSVSREKKESFPLTVTSAQKNPTAFYLCASTPGLAGYGPAYEQYFGPGTRLTVT.

This chain uses TRBV7-2 with TRBJ2-7, with 10 bases aligning to TRBD2. The CDR3 is 14 residues long. Looked up from germline, CDR1 is SGHTA and CDR2 is FQGNSA. V shed 5 bases and J 3 bases; nucleotides not matched to a gene: 4. The CDR3 DNA reads TGTGCCAGCAGCATTACTAGCGGGAACTACGAGCAGTACTTC. The encoded protein is CASSITSGNYEQYF.

This rearrangement joins TRBV6-1 to TRBJ1-2; 7 bases map to TRBD1. Germline trimming cut 6 bases from V and 4 bases from J; bases unmatched to any gene: 2. The CDR3 is made up of 12 amino acids. Germline V gene lookup returns CDR1 MNHNS and CDR2 SASEGT. The CDR3 loop is CASRGDSYGYTF. The CDR3 DNA follows: TGTGCCAGCAGGGGGGACAGCTATGGCTACACCTTC.

This clone was picked up a small number of times. The chain joins TRBV6-1 to TRBJ1-1, with TRBD1 matching over 12 bases. Germline CDR1 is MNHNS and CDR2 is SASEGT. Trimming took 3 bases from V and 11 from J; bases not matched to a gene: 7. This CDR3 has 14 amino acids. The CDR3 coding sequence is TGTGCCAGCAGTGAGGGACAGGGGGCGTCGAGTGCTTTCTTT. Protein product: CASSEGQGASSAFF.

This chain uses TRBV27 with TRBJ2-1, with D perhaps matching TRBD2 (5 bases). The V gene lost 7 bases and the J gene lost 9 bases, with 25 bases spanning the gap. The length of the CDR3 is 16 residues. CDR1 and CDR2 from the germline V gene are MNHEY and SMNVEV (reference sequence). CDR3 in amino acids: CASTPWRPGSASEQFF. DNA of the CDR3: TGTGCCAGCACCCCATGGCGGCCGGGAAGTGCCAGTGAGCAGTTCTTC.

The table lists this clone with a few counts. The chain recombines TRBV7-2 with TRBJ2-4; no firm D call. Germline V lookup: CDR1 SGHTA, CDR2 FQGNSA. V was trimmed by 5 bases and J by 5 bases, leaving 16 bases between them. CDR3 length: 15 amino acids. The chain's CDR3 is CASSVYLGSQNIQYF. CDR3 bases: TGTGCCAGCAGCGTCTACCTCGGTTCCCAAAACATTCAGTACTTC.

CDR3 coding DNA: TGTGCCAGCAGCCTCCTACCGGGACAGGGCTTGGTCCGCTACACCTTC. It is translated as CASSLLPGQGLVRYTF. The chain couples TRBV7-2 to TRBJ1-2; 9 nucleotides line up with TRBD1. J was trimmed by 9 bases and V by 5 bases; bases with no gene match: 16. The CDR3 length is 16 residues. CDR1 SGHTA and CDR2 FQGNSA come from the germline V gene.

This clone was seen only a few times. The chain combines TRBV7-9 with TRBJ2-7; 11 bases are a match to TRBD1. J gave up 5 bases and V 5 bases, and 8 bases lay outside the gene matches. In germline, CDR1 is SEHNR, CDR2 FQNEAQ (reference sequence). The CDR3 covers 15 residues. CDR3 DNA sequence: TGTGCCAGCAGCCCCTCCGGGACAGGGGGGAACGAGCAGTACTTC. This translates into CASSPSGTGGNEQYF.

The chain joins TRBV21-1 to TRBJ2-5; the tabulated D call, TRBD2, remains unverified against the DNA. TRBV21-1 is reported as a pseudogene. There are 18 residues in the CDR3. CDR3 in amino acids: CASGNFPYRWRPQETQYF. For the CDR3, the DNA is TGTGCCAGCGGAAATTTTCCCTACCGATGGCGGCCCCAAGAGACCCAGTACTTC.

In this sample, this clone turned up a few times. The chain couples TRBV14 to TRBJ1-5; perhaps TRBD1 as D (5 bases). Germline loops: CDR1 SGHDN, CDR2 FVKESK. The CDR3 is 14 amino acids. V was trimmed by 1 base and J by 2 bases, leaving 6 bases between them. This chain's CDR3 is CASSQGGGNQPQHF. In DNA, the CDR3 is TGTGCCAGCAGCCAAGGGGGGGGCAATCAGCCCCAGCATTTT.

This clone was seen a handful of times. V and J are TRBV5-1 and TRBJ1-1; 7 bases line up with TRBD1. The germline CDR1 and CDR2 sequences are SGHRS and YFSETQ. V lost 4 bases to trimming and J lost 2 bases; unmatched junction nucleotides: 8. There are 15 residues in the CDR3. CDR3 DNA sequence: TGCGCCAGCAGCACCGAGGACAGGCCTAACACTGAAGCTTTCTTT. This sequence encodes CASSTEDRPNTEAFF.

This clone was seen more than once but under ten times. The sample contains more than one DNA sequence encoding this CDR3. This sequence joins TRBV5-6 and TRBJ2-5, with D unresolved. The CDR3 length is 11 residues. Trimming pared 1 base from V and 5 bases from J, leaving 3 bases between. Germline CDR1 and CDR2: SGHDT and YYEEEE. CDR3 coding DNA: TGTGCCAGCAGCTTGCGGGAGACCCAGTACTTC. It codes for CASSLRETQYF.

The chain is built from TRBV5-1 and TRBJ2-7; possible D gene TRBD1, 5 bases. V lost 2 bases to trimming and J lost 0 bases, with 9 bases between them. Germline lookup yields CDR1 SGHRS and CDR2 YFSETQ. The CDR3 extends over 14 amino acids. The CDR3 DNA is TGCGCCAGCAGCTTAACGGACATCTCCTACGAGCAGTACTTC. Translating gives CASSLTDISYEQYF.